The source of this TCR beta chain is a study of control samples from healthy donors and cancer patients. Repertoires were generated with immunoSEQ multiplex PCR, while TCRdb's copy carries only in-frame clones and drops some. This sample has tens of thousands of clones, with around 90% found just once. Sequences were obtained from blood. The receptor's source is an older woman in good health.

CDR3 residues: CASSWEAGNEQFF. The CDR3 bases are TGTGCCAGCAGCTGGGAGGCGGGAAATGAGCAGTTCTTC. The gene calls are TRBV7-2 and TRBJ2-1; the D gene is possibly TRBD2 (6 bases). The CDR3 runs to 13 residues. V was trimmed by 4 bases and J by 7 bases, leaving 11 bases between them. Looked up from germline, CDR1 is SGHTA and CDR2 is FQGNSA.